This TCR beta chain is drawn from a study of blood T cell repertoires in COVID-19. Per the germline V gene, CDR1 is SGHAT and CDR2 is FQNNGV. The CDR3 runs 17 residues. Trimming removed 5 bases from V and 4 bases from J, with 22 bases in between. Sequenced by immunoSEQ multiplex PCR; TCRdb stores in-frame clones only, minus some. The sample yields a few hundred thousand clones, approximately 81% seen once. Sequencing input: peripheral blood. This TCR derives from a young woman with acute or convalescent COVID-19. V usage is TRBV11-2 and J usage is TRBJ2-3; D is possibly TRBD1 (6 bases). The CDR3 is CASSTLSPLEGADTQYF. The CDR3 DNA is TGTGCCAGCAGCACCCTGTCCCCCCTAGAGGGGGCAGATACGCAGTATTTT. Drawing the rest from reference TRBV11-2 and TRBJ2-3, the complete variable domain is EAGVAQSPRYKIIEKRQSVAFWCNPISGHATLYWYQQILGQGPKLLIQFQNNGVVDDSQLPKDRFSAERLKGVDSTLKIQPAKLEDSAVYLCASSTLSPLEGADTQYFGPGTRLTVL.